Below, 21 T cell receptor beta chains from the same sample are listed, as sequenced in a study of T cells after yellow fever vaccination. TCRdb re-called the 5' RACE reads through MiXCR, storing one row per CDR3 protein. This table has a few hundred thousand distinct CDR3 sequences, about 5.2% appearing once. Sequenced material: CD4+ T cells sorted from PBMCs, taken on the day of the yellow fever booster vaccination. The receptors were sampled from a man in his late teens or twenties who received the YFV17D yellow fever vaccine.

This clonotype occurred many times. The chain combines TRBV4-3 with TRBJ1-1; unclear D gene. V lost 0 bases to trimming and J lost 3 bases, with 8 bases between them. Germline loops: CDR1 LGHNA, CDR2 YSLEER. CDR3 length equals 14 residues. The CDR3 DNA reads TGCGCCAGCAGCCAAGATAGATGGTACACTGAAGCTTTCTTT. Translation gives CASSQDRWYTEAFF.

The V gene is TRBV4-2, the J gene TRBJ1-5; 8 nucleotides align to TRBD1. Germline V gene sequence: CDR1 LGHNA, CDR2 YNFKEQ. The CDR3 is 17 amino acids. J gave up 3 bases and V 0 bases, and 7 bases lay outside the gene matches. The CDR3 loop reads CASSQDRYRGNNQPQHF. The CDR3 DNA reads as TGTGCCAGCAGCCAAGATCGGTACAGGGGGAACAATCAGCCCCAGCATTTT.

In this sample, this clonotype turned up many times. The chain has TRBV7-3 and TRBJ2-3, with a possible D match to TRBD1 (5 bases). The CDR3 is made up of 12 amino acids. In germline, CDR1 is SGHTA, CDR2 FQGTGA. V dropped 5 bases and J dropped 5 bases, with 8 bases sitting between them. The CDR3 loop reads CASSPRGDTQYF. The CDR3, as DNA: TGTGCCAGCAGCCCAAGGGGAGATACGCAGTATTTT.

In its sample, this clonotype was seen many times. The rearrangement joins TRBV10-3 to TRBJ1-5; D gene ambiguous. This CDR3 is built from 13 residues. CDR1 and CDR2 from the germline V gene are ENHRY and SYGVKD. V was clipped by 10 bases and J by 7 bases, with 17 bases between them. CDR3 sequence reads: CATQSGEGQPQHF. The CDR3 DNA follows: TGTGCCACCCAAAGCGGGGAAGGACAGCCCCAGCATTTT.

This clonotype has just a few counts. The chain uses TRBV6-6 and TRBJ2-3; 9 bases match TRBD1. Germline CDR1 reads MNHNY; CDR2 reads SVGAGI (reference sequence). CDR3 length: 14 amino acids. With V trimmed by 11 bases and J by 2 bases, 8 bases remained unmatched. CDR3 region: CALGQGLNTDTQYF. CDR3 nucleotides: TGTGCCTTGGGACAGGGACTTAACACAGATACGCAGTATTTT.

Regarding this clonotype: A much more abundant neighbour one base away suggests this may be a read error. The genes are TRBV4-1 and TRBJ2-5; possibly TRBD2 for D (5 bases). Germline V CDR1 and CDR2: MGHRA, YSYEKL. This CDR3 has 12 residues. The CDR3 nucleotides are TGCGCCAGCTGCCAAGCGGAAGAGACCCAGTACTTC. Translation: CASCQAEETQYF.

This clonotype was counted many times. The chain links TRBV27 to TRBJ2-7; 12 nucleotides agree with TRBD2. The V and J ends lost 4 bases and 3 bases, in that order; junction bases with no gene match: 10. The CDR3 contains 17 residues. CDR1 and CDR2 from the germline V gene are MNHEY and SMNVEV (reference sequence). In DNA, the CDR3 is TGTGCCAGCAGTTCTAGCGGGGGGGCCTCAGGACGCTACGAGCAGTACGTC. Translated, it gives CASSSSGGASGRYEQYV.

This clonotype has more than one count but fewer than ten. The rearrangement uses TRBV20-1 and TRBJ2-1; 7 bases map to TRBD2. The CDR3 runs 13 residues. Germline V gene sequence: CDR1 DFQATT, CDR2 SNEGSKA (reference sequence). V shed 3 bases and J 7 bases; nucleotides not matched to a gene: 6. CDR3 sequence reads: CSARGTTWNEQFF. The CDR3 DNA reads as TGCAGTGCTAGGGGGACTACCTGGAATGAGCAGTTCTTC.

In its sample, this clonotype was seen many times. J is TRBJ2-1 and V is TRBV5-1; a possible D gene is TRBD1 (5 bases). The CDR3 spans 16 residues. Trimming took 4 bases from V and 2 from J, leaving 16 bases between them. Germline-derived CDR1 and CDR2 are SGHRS and YFSETQ. The CDR3 here is CASSLPSPGTYNEQFF. The CDR3 DNA is TGCGCCAGCAGCCTTCCATCCCCAGGGACCTACAATGAGCAGTTCTTC.

This clonotype came up a few times. The chain carries TRBV20-1 and TRBJ2-5; possible D gene TRBD2, 5 bases. The CDR3 runs 13 residues. CDR1 and CDR2 from the germline V gene are DFQATT and SNEGSKA (reference sequence). V lost 6 bases and J lost 1, with 12 bases in between. CDR3 protein: CSAPLGVQETQYF. The DNA of the CDR3 is TGCAGTGCCCCCTTGGGAGTCCAAGAGACCCAGTACTTC.

This clonotype was seen only a few times. The chain is built from TRBV20-1 and TRBJ2-1; 8 nucleotides align to TRBD2. Germline CDR1 and CDR2: DFQATT and SNEGSKA (reference sequence). The CDR3 runs 15 residues. The J segment lost 2 bases and the V segment lost 7 bases, leaving 10 bases of the junction unmatched. The CDR3 spells CSGQIPGLAYNEQFF. The CDR3 nucleotides read TGCAGTGGACAAATCCCGGGACTAGCCTACAATGAGCAGTTCTTC.

The CDR3 nucleotides read TGTGCCAGCAGTTCTGATTACAGGGAAGTGGTCTATGGCTACACCTTC. As protein: CASSSDYREVVYGYTF. The rearrangement uses TRBV6-5 and TRBJ1-2, with D perhaps TRBD1 (6 bases). The V and J ends lost 4 bases and 4 bases respectively, with 19 bases between them. Germline assignment: CDR1 MNHEY and CDR2 SVGAGI. This CDR3 contains 16 residues.

This clonotype was seen at least ten times. One end of the junction does not line up with germline, which may come from a read error. V usage is TRBV7-9 and J usage is TRBJ1-2; no clear D. This CDR3 is 13 amino acids long. Germline loops: CDR1 SEHNR, CDR2 FQNEAQ (reference sequence). The CDR3 coding sequence is TGTGCCAGCAGCTTTCTGGACCACTATGGCTATTCCTTC. Its protein product is CASSFLDHYGYSF.

The chain has TRBV2 and TRBJ1-1; D call uncertain. With 2 bases removed from V and 4 bases from J, the gap between germline ends came to 8 bases. CDR1 is SNHLY, CDR2 FYNNEI, per germline. The CDR3 spans 13 residues. The CDR3: CASSERPATEAFF. CDR3 coding DNA: TGTGCCAGCAGTGAACGGCCGGCCACTGAAGCTTTCTTT.

This clonotype was counted at least ten times. The V call is TRBV12-3 or TRBV12-4, the J call TRBJ1-2, with D possibly matching TRBD1 (6 bases). Trimming cost V 9 bases and J 7 bases, with 21 bases left between them. The CDR3 is 14 amino acids. In nucleotides, the CDR3 is TGTGCCAGTTCGGGGGCGGGGCATTCAATTGGCTACACCTTC. Translating it yields CASSGAGHSIGYTF.

V is TRBV5-1 and J is TRBJ2-5; TRBD1 matches 8 bases. Germline-derived CDR1 and CDR2 are SGHRS and YFSETQ. The CDR3 has 15 residues. V dropped 4 bases and J dropped 2; count of bases not matched to a gene: 7. The CDR3 spells CASSPPRQGQETQYF. CDR3 DNA: TGCGCCAGCAGCCCCCCCCGACAGGGGCAAGAGACCCAGTACTTC.

The CDR3 region has the DNA TGCGCCAGCAGCTGGACAGGGATCTTCGGAGAAAAACTGTTTTTT. Amino acid sequence: CASSWTGIFGEKLFF. The V gene is TRBV5-1, the J gene TRBJ1-4, with 8 bases that match TRBD1. Germline CDR1 reads SGHRS; CDR2 reads YFSETQ. J was trimmed by 8 bases and V by 3 bases; bases with no gene match: 9. CDR3 size: 15 residues.

This clonotype was detected a few times. The chain has TRBV18 and TRBJ1-2, with TRBD1 as a possible D gene (5 bases). Germline assignment: CDR1 KGHSH and CDR2 LQKENI. The CDR3 totals 15 residues. V dropped 3 bases and J dropped 3 bases, with 14 bases sitting between them. CDR3 protein: CASSPFNGADYGYTF. CDR3 coding DNA: TGTGCCAGCTCACCCTTTAATGGGGCGGACTATGGCTACACCTTC. Full variable domain (rest looked up from reference TRBV18 and TRBJ1-2): NAGVMQNPRHLVRRRGQEARLRCSPMKGHSHVYWYRQLPEEGLKFMVYLQKENIIDESGMPKERFSAEFPKEGPSILRIQQVVRGDSAAYFCASSPFNGADYGYTFGSGTRLTVV.

This rearrangement joins TRBV5-6 to TRBJ2-3; D is possibly TRBD2 (6 bases). Germline V gene sequence: CDR1 SGHDT, CDR2 YYEEEE. CDR3 length equals 17 residues. Trimming left V 1 base short and J 4 bases short, with 19 bases between. The CDR3 here is CASSLKGGTGRADTQYF. The CDR3 bases are TGTGCCAGCAGCTTGAAGGGAGGCACAGGACGGGCAGATACGCAGTATTTT.

This clonotype came up many times. The rearrangement uses TRBV4-1 and TRBJ1-2; D might be TRBD1 (6 bases). Germline CDR1 and CDR2: MGHRA and YSYEKL. The CDR3 consists of 17 residues. Trimming took off 2 bases at V and 8 bases at J, with 24 bases between the two ends. Here the CDR3 DNA reads TGCGCCAGCAGCCAAAATCAGATGGACAGACGGATTGGCGGCTACACCTTC. Amino acids: CASSQNQMDRRIGGYTF.

V usage is TRBV20-1 and J usage is TRBJ2-3, with D tentatively TRBD1 (5 bases). The length of the CDR3 is 15 residues. Deletions cut 0 bases from V and 0 bases from J, with 10 bases between. Germline CDR1 DFQATT, CDR2 SNEGSKA (reference sequence). The CDR3 nucleotides read TGCAGTGCTAGAGAGGCAGGGATTAGCACAGATACGCAGTATTTT. Its protein is CSAREAGISTDTQYF.